This T cell receptor beta chain was sequenced in a study of blood T cell repertoires in COVID-19. The wider study: Some COVID-19 samples were acute and others convalescent; all came from the United States, Italy and Spain. T cells, B-cell-depleted T cells, or PBMCs provided the cDNA or gDNA that served as material.

This CDR3 is 14 amino acids long. The trim removed 6 bases at V and 3 bases at J, leaving 4 bases unmatched. Per the germline V gene, CDR1 is MNHEY and CDR2 is SVGAGI. As originally analysed: By means of reference gene primer amplification, nucleated cell counts were estimated. This table comes from immunoSEQ multiplex PCR, and its TCRdb copy is limited to in-frame clones, with some not included. That table gives V, J and clone size, and the DNA gave D and trimming. Counted here are 71,000 or so clones, approximately 80% occurring once; the ten biggest clones make up over 8.5%. Source material: peripheral blood. The rearrangement links TRBV6-5 to TRBJ2-3, with TRBD2 matching over 9 bases. The source of this sequence is a man aged 45 to 65 with acute or convalescent COVID-19. CDR3 nucleotides: TGTGCCAGCAGAGGCGGGGGGGTGACAGATACGCAGTATTTT. Its translation: CASRGGGVTDTQYF.